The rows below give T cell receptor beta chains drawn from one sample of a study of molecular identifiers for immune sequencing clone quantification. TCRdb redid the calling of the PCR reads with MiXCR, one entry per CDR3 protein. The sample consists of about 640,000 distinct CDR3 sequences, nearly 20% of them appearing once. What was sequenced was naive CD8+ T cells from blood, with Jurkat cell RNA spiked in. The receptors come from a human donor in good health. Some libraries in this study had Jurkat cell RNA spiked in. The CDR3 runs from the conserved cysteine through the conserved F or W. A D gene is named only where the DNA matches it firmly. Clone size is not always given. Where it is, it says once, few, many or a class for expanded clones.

CDR3 protein: CASSYGGVREQYF
CDR3 DNA: TGTGCCAGCAGTTACGGGGGGGTGAGGGAGCAGTACTTC
D gene: TRBD2
clone size: many
V gene: TRBV6-2/TRBV6-3
J gene: TRBJ2-7

CDR3 protein: CASSIIFASGGTGELFF
CDR3 DNA: TGTGCCAGTAGTATTATCTTTGCTAGCGGAGGCACCGGGGAGCTGTTTTTT
D gene: TRBD2
clone size: many
V gene: TRBV19
J gene: TRBJ2-2

CDR3 protein: CASSAAGLAISSYEQYF
CDR3 DNA: TGTGCCAGCAGCGCTGCGGGACTAGCGATAAGCTCCTACGAGCAGTACTTC
D gene: TRBD2
clone size: many
V gene: TRBV28
J gene: TRBJ2-7

CDR3 protein: CASSQGQGAEQFF
CDR3 DNA: TGTGCCAGCAGCCAAGGACAGGGCGCTGAGCAGTTCTTC
D gene: TRBD1
clone size: -
V gene: TRBV14
J gene: TRBJ2-1

CDR3 protein: CASSWERDEQYF
CDR3 DNA: TGCGCCAGCAGCTGGGAGCGGGACGAGCAGTACTTC
D gene: -
clone size: many
V gene: TRBV5-1
J gene: TRBJ2-7

CDR3 protein: CASSQVPGANYGYTF
CDR3 DNA: TGCGCCAGCAGCCAAGTCCCGGGAGCTAACTATGGCTACACCTTC
D gene: -
clone size: few
V gene: TRBV4-1
J gene: TRBJ1-2

CDR3 protein: CSVTQGSEAFF
CDR3 DNA: TGCAGCGTGACCCAGGGTTCTGAAGCTTTCTTT
D gene: -
clone size: -
V gene: TRBV29-1
J gene: TRBJ1-1

CDR3 protein: CASSQDLHEQYF
CDR3 DNA: TGTGCCAGCAGCCAAGATCTCCACGAGCAGTACTTC
D gene: -
clone size: -
V gene: TRBV4-2
J gene: TRBJ2-7

CDR3 protein: CASSLPGLAGAFPPYEQYF
CDR3 DNA: TGTGCCAGCAGTCTCCCGGGACTAGCGGGAGCTTTTCCCCCTTACGAGCAGTACTTC
D gene: TRBD2
clone size: few
V gene: TRBV28
J gene: TRBJ2-7

CDR3 protein: CSARDERALSYEQYF
CDR3 DNA: TGCAGTGCTAGGGACGAGCGGGCCCTCTCCTACGAGCAGTACTTC
D gene: -
clone size: few
V gene: TRBV20-1
J gene: TRBJ2-7

CDR3 protein: CASSYSAPLYEQYF
CDR3 DNA: TGTGCCAGCAGTTATAGCGCGCCACTCTACGAGCAGTACTTC
D gene: -
clone size: many
V gene: TRBV6-2/TRBV6-3
J gene: TRBJ2-7

CDR3 protein: CASAEVSGANVLTF
CDR3 DNA: TGCGCCAGCGCGGAGGTCTCTGGGGCCAACGTCCTGACTTTC
D gene: -
clone size: many
V gene: TRBV5-1
J gene: TRBJ2-6

CDR3 protein: CASTIGTGRYNEQFF
CDR3 DNA: TGTGCCAGCACTATAGGGACTGGCAGGTACAATGAGCAGTTCTTC
D gene: -
clone size: few
V gene: TRBV6-2/TRBV6-3
J gene: TRBJ2-1